One sample yielded the 10 T cell receptor beta chains listed below, sequenced in a study of cytomegalovirus exposure and HLA in healthy donors. PCR amplification relied on 60 Vbeta primers (plus 13 Jbeta primers). The repertoire was sequenced with immunoSEQ multiplex PCR; TCRdb's copy has only in-frame clones and lacks some. The data show 210,000 or so clones, with approximately 87% seen just once and over 1% held by the top ten. The sample was PBMCs. The receptors stem from a human donor in good health.

This chain joins TRBV21-1 and TRBJ2-5; the table's D call of TRBD1 was not tested on the DNA. TRBV21-1 is a pseudogene segment. The CDR3 runs to 16 residues. Here the CDR3 reads CASSPRDRDRQETQYF. CDR3 DNA: TGTGCCAGCAGCCCCCGGGACAGGGACCGGCAAGAGACCCAGTACTTC.

V is TRBV2 and J is TRBJ1-4, with TRBD1 as a possible D gene (5 bases). CDR1 is SNHLY, CDR2 FYNNEI, per germline. Trimming pared 4 bases from V and 7 bases from J, leaving 13 bases between. The CDR3 has 14 residues. The CDR3 spells CASSGWGVSEKLFF. CDR3 DNA: TGTGCCAGCAGTGGATGGGGCGTTAGTGAAAAACTGTTTTTT.

V is TRBV11-2 and J is TRBJ2-1; 9 nucleotides line up with TRBD2. Germline CDR1 reads SGHAT; CDR2 reads FQNNGV. CDR3 length equals 15 residues. The V gene end was trimmed by 0 bases and the J gene end by 9 bases; junction bases not matched to a gene: 6. This CDR3 reads CASSLEDSGSGEQFF. The CDR3 DNA is TGTGCCAGCAGCTTAGAGGATAGCGGGAGCGGTGAGCAGTTCTTC.

This clone was recorded only once. The chain links TRBV29-1 to TRBJ1-1; 11 bases map to TRBD1. J lost 6 bases, V lost 4 bases, and 1 base had no gene match. The CDR3 spans 12 residues. Germline V gene sequence: CDR1 SQVTM, CDR2 ANQGSEA. CDR3 sequence reads: CSVVGQGAEAFF. As DNA, the CDR3 is TGCAGCGTTGTGGGACAGGGGGCTGAAGCTTTCTTT.

This rearrangement joins TRBV7-3 to TRBJ2-2, with 12 positions matching TRBD2. CDR1 SGHTA and CDR2 FQGTGA come from the germline V gene. This CDR3 spans 19 amino acids. Losses at the gene ends were 4 bases for V and 5 bases for J; bases not matched to a gene: 14. The CDR3 reads CASSSRTSGNPLITGELFF. CDR3 nucleotides: TGTGCCAGCAGCTCCCGGACTAGCGGGAACCCCTTGATTACCGGGGAGCTGTTTTTT. The full variable domain, in which reference TRBV7-3 and TRBJ2-2 provide the parts outside the CDR3, is GAGVSQTPSNKVTEKGKYVELRCDPISGHTALYWYRQSLGQGPEFLIYFQGTGAADDSGLPNDRFFAVRPEGSVSTLKIQRTERGDSAVYLCASSSRTSGNPLITGELFFGEGSRLTVL.

V gene TRBV5-1 combines with J gene TRBJ1-1, with a weak D call TRBD1 (6 bases). The CDR3 has 16 amino acids. V lost 2 bases and J lost 0, with 14 bases in between. Germline V gene data show CDR1 as SGHRS and CDR2 as YFSETQ. CDR3 DNA sequence: TGCGCCAGCAGCTTTCGGGCAGGGGATTTGAACACTGAAGCTTTCTTT. Protein product: CASSFRAGDLNTEAFF.

V usage is TRBV5-4 and J usage is TRBJ2-7; no clear D gene. CDR1 SGHNT and CDR2 YYREEE come from the germline V gene (reference sequence). The CDR3 is 11 amino acids. V was clipped by 3 bases and J by 1 base, with 2 bases between them. The CDR3 sequence: CASSSSYEQYF. CDR3 bases: TGTGCCAGCAGCTCATCCTACGAGCAGTACTTC.

The chain is built from TRBV6-1 and TRBJ2-7; 7 nucleotides line up with TRBD2. Looked up from germline, CDR1 is MNHNS and CDR2 is SASEGT. This CDR3 spans 14 amino acids. Trimming cost V 7 bases and J 2 bases; bases outside gene matches: 8. CDR3 in DNA: TGTGCCAGCAAACTAGGACTAGGCCCCTACGAGCAGTACTTC. Its translation is CASKLGLGPYEQYF.

The chain is built from TRBV7-2 and TRBJ2-2; a possible D gene is TRBD1 (6 bases). The length of the CDR3 is 15 residues. CDR1 SGHTA and CDR2 FQGNSA come from the germline V gene. Trimming stripped 5 bases from V and 8 bases from J, with 18 bases between. The CDR3 DNA is TGTGCCAGCAGCCTAGACAGACAGGCCGTTGGGGAGCTGTTTTTT. It yields the protein CASSLDRQAVGELFF.

The chain carries TRBV5-1 and TRBJ2-1, with D perhaps TRBD2 (5 bases). Looked up from germline, CDR1 is SGHRS and CDR2 is YFSETQ. Trimming removed 5 bases at V and 5 bases at J, with 17 bases between. CDR3 length: 15 residues. The CDR3 DNA follows: TGCGCCAGCAGGAGTTGGCTAGCTAGAGACAATGAGCAGTTCTTC. This encodes CASRSWLARDNEQFF.